The subject of this entry is one TCR beta chain. The antigen is undetermined. A multiplex PCR was run with 60 Vbeta primers and 13 Jbeta primers. The data were produced by immunoSEQ multiplex PCR, yet TCRdb's version contains in-frame clones alone and is incomplete. The data show 60,000 to 90,000 clones, around three quarters seen once. The sample originates from a study of cytomegalovirus exposure and HLA in healthy donors. Study as a whole: Genetic ancestry analysis placed around four fifths of the 400 or so donors that were genotyped in the Caucasian-associated cluster.

Broader study findings: It was reportedly the case that the classifier diagnosed cytomegalovirus status with high specificity and sensitivity. HLA alleles were associated with 15,000 to 20,000 TCR beta sequences in a later analysis at 0.05 false discovery rate. Per a prior analysis, the majority of TCR beta V segments were productive roughly 87% or roughly 30% of the time.

Sequenced: PBMCs. This sequence originates from a woman aged 45-59 years in good health and CMV-seropositive.

CDR3: CASTPGGRTDTQYF. The CDR3 bases are TGTGCCAGCACCCCGGGGGGTAGGACAGATACGCAGTATTTT. J is TRBJ2-3 and V is TRBV5-4; 7 bases match TRBD2. The germline CDR1 and CDR2 sequences are SGHNT and YYREEE (reference sequence). The CDR3 sequence is 14 residues long. The J segment lost 3 bases and the V segment lost 6 bases, leaving 7 bases of the junction unmatched.